These 6 T cell receptor beta chains came from one sample sequenced in a study of OX40 agonist ivuxolimab in advanced cancers. Here immunoSEQ multiplex PCR was the method, and the copy in TCRdb shows in-frame clones only, minus some. In the table there are about 58,000 clones, 70% to 90% of which are singletons. The source material was CD4+ or CD8+ T cells sorted from blood, sampled in a trial of the OX40 agonist ivuxolimab. These receptors all stem from an adult with an advanced solid tumor such as melanoma, head and neck, liver or kidney cancer.

This chain connects TRBV10-3 to TRBJ2-5, with a weak D call TRBD2 (6 bases). Per germline, CDR1 ENHRY and CDR2 SYGVKD. The V gene lost 2 bases and the J gene lost 4 bases, with 11 bases spanning the gap. The CDR3 runs 14 residues. The CDR3 sequence: CAISEGGIGETQYF. The CDR3 nucleotides read TGTGCCATCAGTGAGGGGGGGATCGGAGAGACCCAGTACTTC.

This chain uses TRBV7-9 with TRBJ1-1, with 7 positions matching TRBD1. The CDR3 has 14 amino acids. J lost 4 bases, V lost 5 bases, and 7 bases had no gene match. Germline V gives CDR1 SEHNR, CDR2 FQNEAQ (reference sequence). CDR3 sequence reads: CASSPGQEVTEAFF. CDR3 sequence (DNA): TGTGCCAGCAGCCCCGGACAGGAGGTCACTGAAGCTTTCTTT.

V and J are TRBV5-1 and TRBJ1-2, with 7 nucleotides matching TRBD1. This CDR3 is 17 amino acids long. The germline V gene encodes CDR1 SGHRS and CDR2 YFSETQ. J was trimmed by 3 bases and V by 0 bases; bases with no gene match: 11. The DNA for the CDR3 is TGCGCCAGCAGCTTGGGGCAAGGGGGCTTACTTGACTATGGCTACACCTTC. Residues: CASSLGQGGLLDYGYTF. Supplemented by reference TRBV5-1 and TRBJ1-2, the full variable domain reads KAGVTQTPRYLIKTRGQQVTLSCSPISGHRSVSWYQQTPGQGLQFLFEYFSETQRNKGNFPGRFSGRQFSNSRSEMNVSTLELGDSALYLCASSLGQGGLLDYGYTFGSGTRLTVV.

V gene TRBV30 combines with J gene TRBJ1-3; D uncertain. CDR1 and CDR2 (germline): GTSNPN, SVGIG (reference sequence). This CDR3 comprises 15 residues. Trimming left V 1 base short and J 0 bases short, with 10 bases between. CDR3 residues: CAWSAQRISGNTIYF. Here the CDR3 DNA reads TGTGCCTGGAGTGCACAACGGATCTCTGGAAACACCATATATTTT.

The rearrangement links TRBV5-1 to TRBJ1-2, with no clear D. This CDR3 is 13 amino acids long. The germline V gene encodes CDR1 SGHRS and CDR2 YFSETQ. The V end lost 0 bases, the J end lost 3 bases, and 6 bases lay between the germline ends. The CDR3 nucleotides read TGCGCCAGCAGCTTGGCGCCGGACTATGGCTACACCTTC. It specifies CASSLAPDYGYTF.

The chain has TRBV18 and TRBJ1-4; 8 bases are shared with TRBD1. The V gene's germline CDR1 is KGHSH and CDR2 LQKENI. This CDR3 contains 16 residues. After removal of 0 bases from V and 8 bases from J, the junction contained 8 bases not matched to a gene. CDR3 sequence (DNA): TGTGCCAGCTCACCACCACAGGGGGTAATCATCGAAAAACTGTTTTTT. Its translation: CASSPPQGVIIEKLFF.